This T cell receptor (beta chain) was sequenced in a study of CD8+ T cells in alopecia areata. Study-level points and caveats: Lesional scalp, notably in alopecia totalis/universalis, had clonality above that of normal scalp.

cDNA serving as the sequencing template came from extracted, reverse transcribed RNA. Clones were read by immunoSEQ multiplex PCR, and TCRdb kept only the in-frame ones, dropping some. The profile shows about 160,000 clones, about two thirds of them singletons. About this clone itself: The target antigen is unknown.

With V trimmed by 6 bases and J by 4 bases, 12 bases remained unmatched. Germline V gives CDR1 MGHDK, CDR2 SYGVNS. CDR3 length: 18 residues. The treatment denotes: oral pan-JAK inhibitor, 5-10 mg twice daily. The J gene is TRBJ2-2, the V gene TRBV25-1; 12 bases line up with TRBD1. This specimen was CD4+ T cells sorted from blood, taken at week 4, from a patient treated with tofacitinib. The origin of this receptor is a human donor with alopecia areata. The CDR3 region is CASRSREWGQGATGELFF. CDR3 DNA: TGTGCCAGCAGATCTCGAGAGTGGGGACAGGGGGCCACCGGGGAGCTGTTTTTT.